In its sample, the clone carrying this T cell receptor beta chain was seen a few times. The CDR3 runs 15 residues. Germline lookup yields CDR1 MGHRA and CDR2 YSYEKL. V lost 6 bases and J 8 bases, leaving 19 bases between the germline ends. This sample was taken from a study of blood T cells in healthy people across ages. Using a J-beta primer mix together with a sample-barcoded 5' primer, a second PCR was run for about 7 to 12 cycles. Via MiXCR, TCRdb re-called the 5' RACE reads, giving one row per CDR3 protein. This sample carries some 1,800,000 distinct CDR3 sequences, around 42% of them seen once, and the ten largest clones take about 21%.

The source material was blood. The rearrangement joins TRBV4-1 to TRBJ1-4; weak D call: TRBD1 (5 bases). The clonotype comes from a human donor in good health. The CDR3 loop reads CASSYNRGQGEKLFF. CDR3 in DNA: TGCGCCAGCAGTTACAACCGGGGCCAGGGAGAAAAACTGTTTTTT.